Sequencing of this T cell receptor beta chain was carried out in a study of OX40 agonist ivuxolimab in advanced cancers. The overall study: Eligibility rules accepted prior anti-PD-1, anti-PD-L1 or anti-CTLA-4 therapy, and 40% to 50% had some.

The junction had 6 bases not matched to a gene; V was cut back by 4 bases and J by 4 bases. Germline assignment: CDR1 SGHRS and CDR2 YFSETQ. The CDR3 covers 14 residues. Data came from immunoSEQ multiplex PCR; TCRdb stores just in-frame clones and leaves some out. The repertoire holds around 57,000 clones, with roughly 85% as singletons. This clone showed up just once. Its cognate antigen is unknown. Whole-study findings and limits: In the expanded peripheral T cells, antigen specificity was never determined. Both CD4+ and CD8+ T cell populations in blood had undergone clonal expansion by week 6 at 0.1 to 3.0 mg/kg.

This clonotype was obtained from an adult with an advanced solid tumor such as melanoma, head and neck, liver or kidney cancer. The chain carries TRBV5-1 and TRBJ2-7; TRBD2 matches 9 bases. Sequencing used CD4+ or CD8+ T cells sorted from blood, obtained in a trial of the OX40 agonist ivuxolimab. CDR3 sequence (DNA): TGCGCCAGCAGCGACGCTAGCGGGAATTACGAGCAGTACTTC. Encoded protein: CASSDASGNYEQYF.